The 3 T cell receptor beta chains below come from one sample, sequenced in a study of OX40 agonist ivuxolimab in advanced cancers. Clones were read by immunoSEQ multiplex PCR, and TCRdb kept only the in-frame ones, dropping some. This table holds almost 50,000 clones, about 76% found once. The source was CD4+ or CD8+ T cells sorted from blood, collected in a trial of the OX40 agonist ivuxolimab. These receptor sequences come from an adult with an advanced solid tumor such as melanoma, head and neck, liver or kidney cancer.

This clone has more than one count but fewer than ten. At one end the junction does not follow the germline gene, possibly because of a read error. The rearrangement links TRBV29-1 to TRBJ2-1; 7 bases match TRBD2. From germline, CDR1 is SQVTM and CDR2 ANQGSEA. The CDR3 contains 15 residues. The chain's CDR3 is CSVEGAGASYNEQFF. CDR3 in DNA: TGCAGCGTCGAAGGTGCGGGAGCATCCTACAATGAGCAGTTCTTC.

This chain joins TRBV7-9 and TRBJ2-7; D is unclear. The germline V gene encodes CDR1 SEHNR and CDR2 FQNEAQ (reference sequence). This CDR3 has 14 residues. Trimming removed 7 bases from V and 8 bases from J, with 21 bases in between. The CDR3, as DNA: TGTGCCAGCAACTCGGACGGTTTTAGGTATAAGCAGTACTTC. Amino acids: CASNSDGFRYKQYF.

The genes are TRBV5-5 and TRBJ2-7; 9 bases align to TRBD1. Germline CDR1 and CDR2: SGHKS and YYEKEE (reference sequence). The ends lost 4 bases at V and 6 bases at J; junction bases unmatched: 14. The CDR3 sequence is 16 residues long. CDR3 DNA: TGTGCCAGCAGCGCGTTCACAGGGGGCGCGGGGAGCGAGCAGTACTTC. Translated: CASSAFTGGAGSEQYF.